These T cell receptor beta chains were read from a single sample in a study of T cell responses to AZD1222 COVID-19 vaccine. TCRdb's copy holds only in-frame clones and misses some; the assay was immunoSEQ multiplex PCR. The repertoire includes 170,000 or so clones, around nine tenths of them detected once, and around a tenth sits in the top ten. The material was peripheral blood, obtained 28 days after the second AZD1222 dose. The receptor source for this set is an adult who received the AZD1222 COVID-19 vaccine. The CDR3 runs from the conserved cysteine through the conserved F or W. The size of a clone is reported for some rows only, either as once, few or many, or as a class for expanded clones.

>15|TRBV6-2/TRBV6-3|TRBJ2-1|few
CASSYSPGGPNEQFF
>15|TRBV18|TRBJ1-5|-
CASSPPPGGNQPQHF
>13|TRBV19|TRBJ2-5|-
CASSLDSQETQYF
>14|TRBV19|TRBJ1-1|-
CASSMGRRGTEAFF
>15|TRBV18|TRBJ2-1|-
CASSPGGRRIYEQFF
>20|TRBV24-1|TRBJ1-5|once
CATSDLFLLRDGHSNQPQHF
>16|TRBV19|TRBJ1-5|few
CASSIAKDRGNQPQHF
>15|TRBV6-6|TRBJ1-6|-
CASSDTGVRNSPLHF
>12|TRBV29-1|TRBJ1-1|-
CSVLSTGGEAFF
>13|TRBV19|TRBJ1-5|-
CASSIQVNQPQHF
>14|TRBV4-3|TRBJ1-3|-
CASSQDTSGNTIYF
>15|TRBV5-5|TRBJ1-3|few
CASSLVRSSGNTIYF
>16|TRBV14|TRBJ2-3|-
CASSWDRTLGTDTQYF
>14|TRBV4-3|TRBJ2-7|-
CASSQATGAQGQSF
>16|TRBV6-6|TRBJ1-5|-
CASSWGTGRGNQPQHF
>14|TRBV5-1|TRBJ2-7|-
CASSLRTGGLEQYF
>13|TRBV30|TRBJ1-5|once
CAWSSQANQPQHF
>14|TRBV13|TRBJ2-1|-
CASSWTGRDNEQFF
>10|TRBV20-1|TRBJ2-5|-
CSAKRETQYF
>15|TRBV30|TRBJ2-3|-
CAWSKGGGSTDTQYF
>14|TRBV7-3|TRBJ2-2|-
CASSLGANTGELFF
>18|TRBV6-6|TRBJ1-3|-
CASSPNRRLFNSGNTIYF
>18|TRBV7-6|TRBJ1-3|-
CASSGTGSGGFSGNTIYF
>15|TRBV5-6|TRBJ2-7|once
CASSLVGDSSYEQYF
>14|TRBV5-8|TRBJ1-2|few
CASSFDRLNYGYTF
>14|TRBV6-5|TRBJ2-2|-
CASSIDSSTGELFF
>11|TRBV7-6|TRBJ2-5|-
CASSPQETQYF